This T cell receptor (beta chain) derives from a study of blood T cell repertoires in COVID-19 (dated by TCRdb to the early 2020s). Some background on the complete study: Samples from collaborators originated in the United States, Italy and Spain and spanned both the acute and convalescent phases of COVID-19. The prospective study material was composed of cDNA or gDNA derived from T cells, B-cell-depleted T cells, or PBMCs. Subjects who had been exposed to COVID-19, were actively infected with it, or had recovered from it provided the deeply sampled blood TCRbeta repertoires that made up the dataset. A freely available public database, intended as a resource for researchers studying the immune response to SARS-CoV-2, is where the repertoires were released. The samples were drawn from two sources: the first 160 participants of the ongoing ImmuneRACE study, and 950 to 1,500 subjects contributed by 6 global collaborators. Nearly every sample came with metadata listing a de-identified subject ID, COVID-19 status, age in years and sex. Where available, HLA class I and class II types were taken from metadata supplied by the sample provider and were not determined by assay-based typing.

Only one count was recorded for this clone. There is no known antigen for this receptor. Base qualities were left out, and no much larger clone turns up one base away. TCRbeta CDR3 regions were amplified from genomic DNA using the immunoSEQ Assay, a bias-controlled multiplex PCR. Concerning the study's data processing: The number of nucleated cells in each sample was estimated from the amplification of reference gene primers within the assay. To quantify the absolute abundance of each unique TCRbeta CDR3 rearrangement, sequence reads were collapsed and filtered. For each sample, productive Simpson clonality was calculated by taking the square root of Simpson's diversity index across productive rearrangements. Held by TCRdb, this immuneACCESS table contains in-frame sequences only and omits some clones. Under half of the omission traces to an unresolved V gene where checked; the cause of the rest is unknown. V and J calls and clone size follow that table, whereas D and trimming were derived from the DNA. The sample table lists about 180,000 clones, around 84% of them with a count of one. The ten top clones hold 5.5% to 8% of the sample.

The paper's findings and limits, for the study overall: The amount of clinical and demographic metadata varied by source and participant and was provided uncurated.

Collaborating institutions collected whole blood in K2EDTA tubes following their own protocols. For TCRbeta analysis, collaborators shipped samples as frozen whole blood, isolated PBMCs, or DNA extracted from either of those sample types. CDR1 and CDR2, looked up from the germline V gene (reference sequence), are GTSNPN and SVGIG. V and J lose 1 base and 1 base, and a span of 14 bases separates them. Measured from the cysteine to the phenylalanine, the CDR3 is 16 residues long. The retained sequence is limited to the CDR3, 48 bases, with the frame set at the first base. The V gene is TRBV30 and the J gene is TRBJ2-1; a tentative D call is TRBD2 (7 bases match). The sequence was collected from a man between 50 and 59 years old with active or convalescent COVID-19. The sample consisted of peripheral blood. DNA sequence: TGTGCCTGGAGTGGTATCGGGGGGCGATCCTACAATGAGCAGTTCTTC. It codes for CAWSGIGGRSYNEQFF.